Each of the 2 T cell receptor beta chains below was sequenced from the same sample in a study of cytomegalovirus exposure and HLA in healthy donors. Primers for the PCR totalled 60 Vbeta and 13 Jbeta. Using immunoSEQ multiplex PCR, the repertoire was profiled, and TCRdb retains in-frame clones only, with some absent. Here the sample spans roughly 150,000 clones, more than 65% being singletons. Material: PBMCs. The receptors originated from a man younger than 45 in good health and CMV-seronegative.

The rearrangement joins TRBV27 to TRBJ2-5; no clear D gene. Germline CDR1 reads MNHEY; CDR2 reads SMNVEV (reference sequence). This CDR3 has 17 residues. V lost 3 bases, J lost 3 bases, and 20 bases lay in between. This chain's CDR3 is CASSFVAGPAPKETQYF. The CDR3, as DNA: TGTGCCAGCAGTTTCGTGGCAGGTCCGGCACCAAAAGAGACCCAGTACTTC.

The V call is TRBV7-8, the J call TRBJ2-5; 7 bases map to TRBD2. Germline V gene data show CDR1 as SGHVS and CDR2 as FQNEAQ. V was pared by 5 bases and J by 5 bases, with 11 bases of the junction left unmatched. The CDR3 spans 15 residues. The chain's CDR3 is CASSESSGVWETQYF. The CDR3 bases are TGTGCCAGCAGCGAATCTAGCGGTGTGTGGGAGACCCAGTACTTC. Supplemented by reference TRBV7-8 and TRBJ2-5, the full variable domain reads GAGVSQSPRYKVAKRGQDVALRCDPISGHVSLFWYQQALGQGPEFLTYFQNEAQLDKSGLPSDRFFAERPEGSVSTLKIQRTQQEDSAVYLCASSESSGVWETQYFGPGTRLLVL.